The present entry profiles one TCR beta chain with its context. The CDR3 consists of 22 residues. This sample was taken from a study of blood T cell repertoires in COVID-19. In the study overall: The United States, Italy and Spain supplied acute and convalescent COVID-19 samples.

Study processing details: Amplifying reference gene primers gave estimates of nucleated cell counts. Using immunoSEQ multiplex PCR, the repertoire was profiled, and TCRdb retains in-frame clones only, with some absent. V and J calls and clone size are those listed in that table; D and trimming were worked out from the DNA. The sample contains around 200,000 clones, 88% of which appear only once. The chain carries TRBV7-5 and TRBJ2-3; no DNA check was done on the table's D call, TRBD2. TRBV7-5 is deemed a pseudogene. The clonotype originates from a man aged 18 to 30 with active or convalescent COVID-19. The sequenced sample consisted of peripheral blood. The CDR3 reads CVRSFFTNPGLAGETGTDTQYF. DNA for the CDR3: TGTGTCAGAAGCTTTTTCACTAACCCGGGACTAGCGGGGGAAACCGGCACAGATACGCAGTATTTT.